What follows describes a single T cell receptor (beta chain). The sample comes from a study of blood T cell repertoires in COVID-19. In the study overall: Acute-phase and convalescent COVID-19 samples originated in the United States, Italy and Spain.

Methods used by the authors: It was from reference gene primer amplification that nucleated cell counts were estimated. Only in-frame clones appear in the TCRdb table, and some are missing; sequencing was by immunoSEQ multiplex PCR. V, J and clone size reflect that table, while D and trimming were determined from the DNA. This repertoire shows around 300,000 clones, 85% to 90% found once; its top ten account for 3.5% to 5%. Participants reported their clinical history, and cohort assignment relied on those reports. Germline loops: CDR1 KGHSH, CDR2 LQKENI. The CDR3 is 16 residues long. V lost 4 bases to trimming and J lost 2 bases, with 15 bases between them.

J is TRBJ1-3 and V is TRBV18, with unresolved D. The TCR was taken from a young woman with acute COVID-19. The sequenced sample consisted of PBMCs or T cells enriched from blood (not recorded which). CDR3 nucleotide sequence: TGTGCCAGCTCACAAGGAAGTTACGGGGCTGGAAACACCATATATTTT. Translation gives CASSQGSYGAGNTIYF.